These 26 T cell receptor beta chains were sequenced from one sample in a study of patients and donors after allogeneic stem cell transplantation. TCRdb fed the RT-PCR reads into MiXCR, producing one record per CDR3 protein. This sample carries 400,000 to 500,000 distinct CDR3 sequences, roughly 17% of them seen once, and the ten largest clones take less than 9.5%. What was sequenced was blood, either unsorted or a sorted T cell fraction (not recorded which). The receptors stem from a human donor who was either an allogeneic HSCT recipient or a stem cell or donor lymphocyte infusion donor (not recorded which). It is not recorded whose cells these are; they may come from a transplant donor.

The rearrangement uses TRBV12-3 or TRBV12-4 and TRBJ2-3, with 10 positions matching TRBD2. The CDR3 extends over 18 amino acids. With V trimmed by 3 bases and J by 5 bases, 14 bases remained unmatched. CDR3 sequence reads: CASSFPAGGPDRRDTQYF. The CDR3 DNA follows: TGTGCCAGCAGTTTCCCAGCGGGAGGGCCAGATCGCCGAGATACGCAGTATTTT.

This rearrangement joins TRBV7-6 to TRBJ1-1, with D unclear. V shed 5 bases and J shed 5 bases, with 12 bases lying between them. The germline V gene encodes CDR1 SGHVS and CDR2 FNYEAQ. This CDR3 is 13 amino acids long. CDR3 DNA: TGTGCCAGCAGCGCCCAGACTGAAACTGAAGCTTTCTTT. Translation gives CASSAQTETEAFF. The full variable domain, completed using reference TRBV7-6 and TRBJ1-1, is GAGVSQSPRYKVTKRGQDVALRCDPISGHVSLYWYRQALGQGPEFLTYFNYEAQQDKSGLPNDRFSAERPEGSISTLTIQRTEQRDSAMYRCASSAQTETEAFFGQGTRLTVV.

This clonotype occurred a few times. The V and J genes are TRBV15 and TRBJ1-5; a possible D gene is TRBD1 (5 bases). V lost 0 bases and J 2 bases, leaving 8 bases between the germline ends. In germline, CDR1 is LNHNV, CDR2 YYDKDF (reference sequence). CDR3 length: 15 amino acids. For the CDR3, the DNA is TGTGCCACCAGCAGAGATACCAGGGGCAATCAGCCCCAGCATTTT. Protein: CATSRDTRGNQPQHF.

This clonotype showed up many times. The J gene is TRBJ1-2, the V gene TRBV5-1; D is ambiguous. V was clipped by 2 bases and J by 7 bases, with 9 bases between them. This CDR3 has 12 residues. The germline CDR1 and CDR2 sequences are SGHRS and YFSETQ. This CDR3 is CASSFSGGGYTF. The CDR3 nucleotides are TGCGCCAGCAGCTTTTCGGGCGGTGGCTACACCTTC.

The chain carries TRBV20-1 and TRBJ1-1; D is ambiguous. Trimming shortened V by 0 bases and J by 6 bases, and 8 bases separated the two germline ends. CDR3 length equals 12 residues. Germline CDR1 reads DFQATT; CDR2 reads SNEGSKA (reference sequence). The CDR3 DNA is TGCAGTGCTAGAGATTCAGTCCCTGAAGCTTTCTTT. Residues: CSARDSVPEAFF.

There are a few counts of this clonotype. The chain carries TRBV3-1 and TRBJ2-1, with TRBD1 as a possible D gene (5 bases). V gave up 5 bases and J gave up 7 bases, with 9 bases separating them. Germline loops: CDR1 LGHDT, CDR2 YNNKEL (reference sequence). The CDR3 is 12 residues long. The CDR3 bases are TGTGCCAGCAGCGGGGCTGGGAATGAGCAGTTCTTC. Translated: CASSGAGNEQFF.

The V call is TRBV15, the J call TRBJ2-1, with D hard to call. CDR1 LNHNV and CDR2 YYDKDF come from the germline V gene (reference sequence). CDR3 size: 14 residues. V was shortened by 5 bases and J by 4 bases, with 12 bases between the two germline ends. CDR3 sequence: CATSASGLYNEQFF. The DNA of the CDR3 is TGTGCCACCAGCGCTTCTGGGTTGTACAATGAGCAGTTCTTC. The full variable domain, in which reference TRBV15 and TRBJ2-1 provide the parts outside the CDR3, is DAMVIQNPRYQVTQFGKPVTLSCSQTLNHNVMYWYQQKSSQAPKLLFHYYDKDFNNEADTPDNFQSRRPNTSFCFLDIRSPGLGDTAMYLCATSASGLYNEQFFGPGTRLTVL.

J is TRBJ1-1 and V is TRBV7-9; a weak D match, TRBD1 (5 bases). The CDR3 has 17 residues. Germline CDR1 and CDR2: SEHNR and FQNEAQ (reference sequence). V shed 2 bases and J shed 1 base, with 17 bases lying between them. The CDR3 sequence is CASSLNKVGQGNTEAFF. In DNA form, the CDR3 reads TGTGCCAGCAGCTTAAATAAAGTTGGTCAGGGGAACACTGAAGCTTTCTTT.

This clonotype was seen once. This sequence joins TRBV4-1 and TRBJ2-7, with no clear D. The CDR3 is 14 amino acids. Germline V lookup: CDR1 MGHRA, CDR2 YSYEKL. The V end lost 3 bases, the J end lost 4 bases, and 13 bases lay between the germline ends. The CDR3 here is CASSHAAVGYEQYF. The CDR3 DNA follows: TGCGCCAGCAGCCACGCCGCAGTAGGGTACGAGCAGTACTTC.

This clonotype was recorded at least ten times. V and J are TRBV5-1 and TRBJ2-7; no clear D gene. The length of the CDR3 is 13 residues. Germline CDR1 reads SGHRS; CDR2 reads YFSETQ. The V and J ends lost 4 bases and 2 bases respectively, with 10 bases between them. The chain's CDR3 is CASSLTAAYEQYF. The CDR3 bases are TGCGCCAGCAGCCTAACGGCAGCCTACGAGCAGTACTTC.

This clonotype was detected a few times. The J gene is TRBJ1-2, the V gene TRBV27; D perhaps matches TRBD1 (5 bases). The germline CDR1 and CDR2 sequences are MNHEY and SMNVEV (reference sequence). This CDR3 spans 12 amino acids. V was cut by 6 bases and J by 5 bases, with 10 bases left in between. CDR3 protein: CASRQQEYGYTF. The DNA of the CDR3 is TGTGCCAGCAGGCAACAGGAGTATGGCTACACCTTC.

This clonotype was detected only a few times. The CDR3 sequence is CASSQAGRVVKPQHF. CDR3 in DNA: TGTGCCAGCAGCCAAGCCGGCAGGGTGGTAAAGCCCCAGCATTTT. The chain carries TRBV3-1 and TRBJ1-5, with D maybe TRBD1 (5 bases). The CDR3 has 15 amino acids. The germline V gene encodes CDR1 LGHDT and CDR2 YNNKEL (reference sequence). The ends were cut back, 1 base at V and 8 bases at J, with 15 bases in the middle.

This clonotype showed up just a few times. The chain employs TRBV10-3 and TRBJ2-3; 8 nucleotides match TRBD2. The germline V gene has CDR1 ENHRY and CDR2 SYGVKD. CDR3 length equals 15 residues. V lost 4 bases, J lost 1 base, and 4 bases stayed unmatched. CDR3 loop: CAISVASGRTDTQYF. The DNA for the CDR3 is TGTGCCATCAGTGTTGCTAGCGGGCGCACAGATACGCAGTATTTT.

This clonotype was observed a few times. The chain recombines TRBV11-2 with TRBJ1-6; possible D gene TRBD1, 5 bases. This CDR3 is 15 amino acids long. Germline CDR1 reads SGHAT; CDR2 reads FQNNGV. Trimming cost V 3 bases and J 5 bases, with 11 bases left between them. The CDR3 here is CASSFPGTDNSPLHF. As DNA, the CDR3 is TGTGCCAGCAGCTTCCCCGGGACGGATAATTCACCCCTCCACTTT.

The chain combines TRBV3-1 with TRBJ2-5; D tentatively fits TRBD1 or TRBD2 (6 bases each). From germline, CDR1 is LGHDT and CDR2 YNNKEL (reference sequence). The V end was cut by 5 bases, the J end by 9 bases, with 13 bases between. The CDR3 is 12 amino acids. CDR3 DNA: TGTGCCAGCAGCTCCTCGGGGGCTCCCCAGTACTTC. This translates into CASSSSGAPQYF.

CDR3 protein: CASSSLAGVVNEQFF. CDR3 bases: TGTGCCAGCAGCTCCTTAGCGGGAGTGGTCAATGAGCAGTTCTTC. The chain links TRBV7-9 to TRBJ2-1; 9 positions match TRBD2. Losses at the gene ends were 4 bases for V and 6 bases for J; bases not matched to a gene: 7. The germline V gene has CDR1 SEHNR and CDR2 FQNEAQ (reference sequence). The CDR3 has 15 residues.

This clonotype was seen many times. The chain is built from TRBV12-3 or TRBV12-4 and TRBJ1-2; no clear D gene. Trimming cost V 1 base and J 1 base, with 13 bases left between them. CDR3 length equals 16 residues. The DNA for the CDR3 is TGTGCCAGCAGTTTAGGTGGAGAAGGATATAACTATGGCTACACCTTC. It yields the protein CASSLGGEGYNYGYTF.

The rearrangement links TRBV7-9 to TRBJ2-5; D might be TRBD1 (6 bases). The V end was cut by 2 bases, the J end by 2 bases, with 12 bases between. The CDR3 extends over 15 amino acids. Germline loops: CDR1 SEHNR, CDR2 FQNEAQ (reference sequence). For the CDR3, the DNA is TGTGCCAGCAGCTTAAGGGGGAAGGCGCAAGAGACCCAGTACTTC. The encoded protein is CASSLRGKAQETQYF.

The chain links TRBV28 to TRBJ1-2, with 8 positions matching TRBD1. Germline CDR1 and CDR2: MDHEN and SYDVKM. The length of the CDR3 is 15 residues. V lost 3 bases and J lost 5; bases outside the gene matches: 8. The CDR3 sequence is CASSFIQGARYGYTF. The CDR3 coding sequence is TGTGCCAGCAGTTTCATCCAGGGGGCTCGGTATGGCTACACCTTC.

This clonotype was seen only once. The chain links TRBV4-1 to TRBJ1-5; tentative D call: TRBD1 (6 bases). Germline loops: CDR1 MGHRA, CDR2 YSYEKL. This CDR3 comprises 16 residues. Deletions cut 0 bases from V and 6 bases from J, with 15 bases between. The CDR3 region has the DNA TGCGCCAGCAGCCAAGATCGTGGGGGGGCAAGTCAGCCCCAGCATTTT. This encodes CASSQDRGGASQPQHF.

This clonotype showed up just a few times. J is TRBJ1-2 and V is TRBV4-3, with D possibly matching TRBD1 (6 bases). This CDR3 is 13 amino acids long. CDR1 and CDR2 from the germline V gene are LGHNA and YSLEER. V lost 4 bases and J lost 7, with 13 bases in between. CDR3 coding DNA: TGCGCCAGCAGCCCGTTACAGGGTACTGGCTACACCTTC. It specifies CASSPLQGTGYTF.

This clonotype was recorded a few times. The chain uses TRBV15 and TRBJ2-7, with D possibly being TRBD1 or TRBD2 (6 bases each). The V end lost 1 base, the J end lost 0 bases, and 10 bases lay between the germline ends. CDR1 and CDR2 from the germline V gene are LNHNV and YYDKDF (reference sequence). The CDR3 spans 15 residues. This CDR3 reads CATSRGGASSYEQYF. In DNA, the CDR3 is TGTGCCACCAGCAGAGGGGGGGCTAGCTCCTACGAGCAGTACTTC.

In this sample, this clonotype turned up once. Written as DNA, the CDR3 is TGTGCCAGCAGCCAAGTGCCCTTCTCGATCTACGAGCAGTACTTC. It specifies CASSQVPFSIYEQYF. This chain connects TRBV3-1 to TRBJ2-7; D ambiguous. There are 15 residues in the CDR3. V lost 1 base, J lost 3 bases, and 13 bases lay in between. Germline assignment: CDR1 LGHDT and CDR2 YNNKEL (reference sequence).

This clonotype was seen a few times. The J gene is TRBJ2-3, the V gene TRBV6-5, with 9 bases matching TRBD2. CDR1 and CDR2 from the germline V gene are MNHEY and SVGAGI. The junction had 9 bases not matched to a gene; V was cut back by 3 bases and J by 5 bases. The CDR3 is 16 residues long. This CDR3 reads CASSYVLAGRGDTQYF. The CDR3 DNA is TGTGCCAGCAGTTATGTACTAGCGGGTAGAGGAGATACGCAGTATTTT.

The chain combines TRBV5-1 with TRBJ2-2; D is perhaps TRBD2 (5 bases). Germline lookup yields CDR1 SGHRS and CDR2 YFSETQ. V gave up 7 bases and J gave up 2 bases, with 12 bases separating them. This CDR3 has 14 residues. The CDR3, as DNA: TGCGCCAGCGCCGAGGGAGATAACACCGGGGAGCTGTTTTTT. This gives the protein CASAEGDNTGELFF.

V gene TRBV29-1 combines with J gene TRBJ1-4, with D uncertain. This CDR3 is built from 11 residues. Germline V gene sequence: CDR1 SQVTM, CDR2 ANQGSEA. The V end was cut by 7 bases, the J end by 5 bases, with 8 bases between. CDR3: CSATKNEKLFF. The DNA for the CDR3 is TGCAGCGCGACTAAAAATGAAAAACTGTTTTTT.